These 10 T cell receptor beta chains were all obtained from the same sample, sequenced in a study of OX40 agonist ivuxolimab in advanced cancers. Sequenced by immunoSEQ multiplex PCR; TCRdb stores in-frame clones only, minus some. The data contain about 70,000 clones, about 91% of them singletons. This sample comprised CD4+ or CD8+ T cells sorted from blood, obtained in a trial of the OX40 agonist ivuxolimab. The receptors derive from an adult with an advanced solid tumor such as melanoma, head and neck, liver or kidney cancer.

The chain links TRBV9 to TRBJ1-1, with unresolved D. With 0 bases removed from V and 3 bases from J, the gap between germline ends came to 9 bases. This CDR3 contains 14 residues. The V gene's germline CDR1 is SGDLS and CDR2 YYNGEE. The CDR3 spells CASSVGRGDTEAFF. DNA for the CDR3: TGTGCCAGCAGCGTAGGCCGGGGTGACACTGAAGCTTTCTTT.

The V call is TRBV7-2, the J call TRBJ1-1, with D possibly being TRBD1 (5 bases). The CDR3 is made up of 15 amino acids. Germline V lookup: CDR1 SGHTA, CDR2 FQGNSA. The V end was cut by 1 base, the J end by 0 bases, with 9 bases between. The CDR3 DNA is TGTGCCAGCAGCTTAGTGGGGGGTATGAACACTGAAGCTTTCTTT. Protein product: CASSLVGGMNTEAFF.

This chain's CDR3 is CASRNTWEQYF. DNA for the CDR3: TGTGCCAGCAGGAACACTTGGGAGCAGTACTTC. The chain couples TRBV28 to TRBJ2-7; no definite D call. V was cut by 6 bases and J by 7 bases, with 10 bases left in between. This CDR3 has 11 residues. Germline V gene lookup returns CDR1 MDHEN and CDR2 SYDVKM.

The CDR3 DNA follows: TGTGCCAGCAGTAGACAGTCTGGAAACACCATATATTTT. Its translation is CASSRQSGNTIYF. The chain employs TRBV7-9 and TRBJ1-3; weak D call: TRBD1 (5 bases). This CDR3 spans 13 amino acids. Germline V gives CDR1 SEHNR, CDR2 FQNEAQ (reference sequence). Trimming pared 6 bases from V and 1 base from J, leaving 7 bases between.

The J gene is TRBJ2-5, the V gene TRBV6-5, with D tentatively TRBD2 (7 bases). Trimming removed 8 bases at V and 4 bases at J, with 14 bases between. The CDR3 has 13 residues. Per germline, CDR1 MNHEY and CDR2 SVGAGI. As DNA, the CDR3 is TGTGCCAGCTGGGTAGGGGGGGCAGAGACCCAGTACTTC. Residues: CASWVGGAETQYF.

This chain uses TRBV7-9 with TRBJ1-2, with D uncertain. The CDR3 runs to 13 residues. Trimming took off 5 bases at V and 6 bases at J, with 13 bases between the two ends. CDR1 SEHNR and CDR2 FQNEAQ come from the germline V gene (reference sequence). The CDR3 DNA reads as TGTGCCAGCAGCGGCGATACATCGAATGGCTACACCTTC. Encoded protein: CASSGDTSNGYTF.

The chain is built from TRBV7-9 and TRBJ2-5; TRBD1 matches 7 bases. This CDR3 is 14 amino acids long. The germline gives CDR1 SEHNR, CDR2 FQNEAQ (reference sequence). J lost 4 bases, V lost 5 bases, and 7 bases had no gene match. As DNA, the CDR3 is TGTGCCAGCAGCGCTGGCTCAGGGGGAGAGACCCAGTACTTC. Translated: CASSAGSGGETQYF. The complete variable domain, with remaining parts taken from reference TRBV7-9 and TRBJ2-5, reads DTGVSQNPRHKITKRGQNVTFRCDPISEHNRLYWYRQTLGQGPEFLTYFQNEAQLEKSRLLSDRFSAERPKGSFSTLEIQRTEQGDSAMYLCASSAGSGGETQYFGPGTRLLVL.

The chain employs TRBV6-6 and TRBJ1-1, with TRBD1 as a possible D gene (5 bases). Between the trimmed V and J ends, which lost 0 bases and 5 bases, there was a span of 13 bases. CDR1 MNHNY and CDR2 SVGAGI come from the germline V gene (reference sequence). The CDR3 runs 15 residues. CDR3 nucleotides: TGTGCCAGCAGTTACTCCGCAGGGTCGGTTACTGAAGCTTTCTTT. It translates to CASSYSAGSVTEAFF.

The V gene is TRBV11-3, the J gene TRBJ2-5; TRBD2 is a possible D gene (6 bases). Germline V CDR1 and CDR2: SGHNT, YENEEA. V shed 5 bases and J shed 9 bases, with 22 bases lying between them. The CDR3 extends over 15 amino acids. For the CDR3, the DNA is TGTGCCAGCAGCGGCGGGACCCGGGACTTGGGGGCCCAGTACTTC. Residues: CASSGGTRDLGAQYF.

This chain connects TRBV7-3 to TRBJ1-1, with D possibly matching TRBD1 (6 bases). Germline V lookup: CDR1 SGHTA, CDR2 FQGTGA. The CDR3 has 14 amino acids. V shed 2 bases and J shed 5 bases, with 12 bases lying between them. CDR3 DNA: TGTGCCAGCAGCTTACAGGGGACAATTACTGAAGCTTTCTTT. Residues: CASSLQGTITEAFF.